A single sample is the source of the 9 T cell receptor beta chains below, sequenced in a study of blood T cell repertoires in COVID-19. TCRdb keeps only in-frame clones here, not all; method: immunoSEQ multiplex PCR. The sample gives around 250,000 clones, about 87% of which show up once; over 2.5% is in the top ten. Sequencing input: PBMCs or T cells enriched from blood (not recorded which). The receptors here all came from a woman in her thirties or forties who had been exposed to COVID-19.

This clone came up a few times. The gene calls are TRBV7-9 and TRBJ1-6; the match to TRBD1 covers 8 bases. This CDR3 comprises 15 residues. Germline V gives CDR1 SEHNR, CDR2 FQNEAQ (reference sequence). Trimming cost V 6 bases and J 6 bases; bases outside gene matches: 7. The CDR3 is CASSHGTGINSPLHF. The CDR3 DNA reads TGTGCCAGCAGTCACGGGACAGGAATTAATTCACCCCTCCACTTT.

This CDR3 reads CASRTGYSPLHF. As DNA, the CDR3 is TGTGCCAGCAGAACAGGCTACTCCCCCCTCCACTTT. This chain connects TRBV28 to TRBJ1-6; tentatively, D is TRBD1 (5 bases). V lost 6 bases and J 13 bases, leaving 13 bases between the germline ends. This CDR3 has 12 residues. Germline lookup yields CDR1 MDHEN and CDR2 SYDVKM.

This chain connects TRBV7-9 to TRBJ2-7; the D is unclear. The germline gives CDR1 SEHNR, CDR2 FQNEAQ (reference sequence). The CDR3 is made up of 12 amino acids. Trimming pared 5 bases from V and 4 bases from J, leaving 9 bases between. The CDR3 reads CASSEASYEQYF. The CDR3 bases are TGTGCCAGCAGCGAGGCGTCGTACGAGCAGTACTTC.

The rearrangement links TRBV13 to TRBJ2-1, with 7 nucleotides matching TRBD1. V shed 4 bases, J shed 2 bases, and the junction held 5 bases outside the gene matches. This CDR3 has 15 amino acids. CDR1 and CDR2 from the germline V gene are PRHDT and FYEKMQ (reference sequence). CDR3 sequence reads: CASSSGQAPYNEQFF. CDR3 in DNA: TGTGCCAGCAGCTCAGGACAGGCCCCCTACAATGAGCAGTTCTTC.

About this clone itself: This sample includes further DNA sequences coding for the same CDR3. The chain joins TRBV30 to TRBJ1-6; TRBD1 matches 10 bases. After removal of 0 bases from V and 10 bases from J, the junction contained 6 bases not matched to a gene. CDR1 GTSNPN and CDR2 SVGIG come from the germline V gene (reference sequence). This CDR3 spans 15 amino acids. CDR3 sequence reads: CAWSVGDRGRSPLHF. CDR3 coding DNA: TGTGCCTGGAGTGTAGGGGACAGGGGAAGATCACCCCTCCACTTT.

The chain links TRBV4-2 to TRBJ2-1; TRBD2 is a possible D gene (5 bases). CDR1 is LGHNA and CDR2 is YNFKEQ in the germline V gene. V was trimmed by 5 bases and J by 0 bases, leaving 11 bases between them. CDR3 length: 15 amino acids. CDR3 sequence (DNA): TGTGCCAGCAGCGTTCGACTATCCTCCTACAATGAGCAGTTCTTC. Amino acids: CASSVRLSSYNEQFF.

Here the CDR3 DNA reads TGTGCCAGCAGTTTCGGCGCGGGGCAGCCCCAGCATTTT. Translation gives CASSFGAGQPQHF. V gene TRBV12-3 or TRBV12-4 combines with J gene TRBJ1-5; D gene uncertain. V lost 3 bases and J lost 7, with 10 bases in between. CDR3 length equals 13 residues.

The genes are TRBV5-4 and TRBJ2-5; no reliable D call. Germline CDR1 reads SGHNT; CDR2 reads YYREEE (reference sequence). V lost 0 bases to trimming and J lost 5 bases, with 8 bases between them. The CDR3 is 13 residues long. For the CDR3, the DNA is TGTGCCAGCAGCTTGGGGGCTGGTGAGACCCAGTACTTC. It yields the protein CASSLGAGETQYF.

This chain joins TRBV3-1 (or the pseudogene TRBV3-2) and TRBJ2-5; no reliable D call. The ends were cut back, 1 base at V and 1 base at J, with 7 bases in the middle. CDR1 and CDR2 from the germline V gene are LGHDT and YNNKEL (reference sequence). The CDR3 is made up of 14 amino acids. The CDR3: CASSQGYSQETQYF. The DNA for the CDR3 is TGTGCCAGCAGCCAAGGATACAGCCAAGAGACCCAGTACTTC.